The T cell receptor (beta chain) under discussion was sequenced for a study of healthy donors' naive CD4 and CD8 T cells. Notes on the study in general: A reported CD4+/CD8+ bias affected most V and J genes in naive cells.

Starting from 450 to 550 ng of total RNA, TCR libraries were made with linear amplification. TCRdb re-called the reads with MiXCR, one entry per CDR3 protein. Here the sample spans about 180,000 distinct CDR3 sequences, about 70% being singletons. About this clonotype: Its matching antigen is unknown.

The junction had 14 bases not matched to a gene; V was cut back by 5 bases and J by 8 bases. This CDR3 region has 16 residues. CDR1 is ENHRY and CDR2 is SYGVKD in the germline V gene. This clonotype was sampled from a pool of human donors in good health; the sample pools cells from several healthy donors. The sample was naive CD4+ and CD8+ T cells sorted from blood, pooled from several donors. J is TRBJ2-1 and V is TRBV10-3; 8 bases fit TRBD2. CDR3 DNA: TGTGCCATCAGTACCCAACAACTAGCGGCTAAGGATGAGCAGTTCTTC. Its protein is CAISTQQLAAKDEQFF.